This passage covers 8 T cell receptor beta chains from one sample sequenced in a study of CD4 T cells in relation to SARS-CoV-2 and coronaviruses. Some clones are missing from TCRdb's copy, which holds only in-frame ones; the method was immunoSEQ multiplex PCR. Among about 38,000 clones listed, roughly 73% were seen once. Which antigens these TCRs recognize remains unknown. The sequencing input was memory CD4+ T cells from PBMCs, cultured in vitro. Source of these receptors: an adult with COVID-19.

This clone showed up just a few times. The genes are TRBV28 and TRBJ2-2; 9 bases are shared with TRBD1. Germline assignment: CDR1 MDHEN and CDR2 SYDVKM. V lost 6 bases and J lost 4; bases outside the gene matches: 9. The CDR3 loop spans 16 amino acids. The CDR3 here is CASRRTGGWVTGELFF. The CDR3 DNA follows: TGTGCCAGCAGACGAACAGGGGGCTGGGTCACCGGGGAGCTGTTTTTT.

The chain carries TRBV5-4 and TRBJ2-3; the D is unclear. The length of the CDR3 is 11 residues. Germline V gives CDR1 SGHNT, CDR2 YYREEE (reference sequence). V gave up 4 bases and J gave up 5 bases, with 5 bases separating them. CDR3 sequence (DNA): TGTGCCAGCAGCGTTGGAGATACGCAGTATTTT. Its translation is CASSVGDTQYF.

This chain links TRBV6-5 with TRBJ1-5; D remains ambiguous. V lost 8 bases, J lost 2 bases, and 4 bases lay in between. The CDR3 has 11 amino acids. CDR1 is MNHEY and CDR2 is SVGAGI in the germline V gene. This CDR3 reads CASGRNQPQHF. The CDR3 DNA is TGTGCCAGCGGCCGCAATCAGCCCCAGCATTTT.

This clone was observed a handful of times. The J gene is TRBJ2-7, the V gene TRBV5-5, with TRBD1 matching 9 bases. Germline V gene data show CDR1 as SGHKS and CDR2 as YYEKEE (reference sequence). This CDR3 is built from 13 residues. The V gene end was trimmed by 4 bases and the J gene end by 7 bases; junction bases not matched to a gene: 6. The CDR3 coding sequence is TGTGCCAGCAGCCAGGGACAGGGCGTTGAGCAGTACTTC. It encodes CASSQGQGVEQYF.

The chain recombines TRBV5-1 with TRBJ2-3, with D unclear. Germline CDR1 reads SGHRS; CDR2 reads YFSETQ. There are 15 residues in the CDR3. V shed 0 bases and J shed 0 bases, with 8 bases lying between them. The CDR3 region is CASSLASHSTDTQYF. The CDR3 coding sequence is TGCGCCAGCAGCTTGGCCTCTCACAGCACAGATACGCAGTATTTT. Together with reference TRBV5-1 and TRBJ2-3, the CDR3 gives the full variable domain: KAGVTQTPRYLIKTRGQQVTLSCSPISGHRSVSWYQQTPGQGLQFLFEYFSETQRNKGNFPGRFSGRQFSNSRSEMNVSTLELGDSALYLCASSLASHSTDTQYFGPGTRLTVL.

The rearrangement links TRBV6-4 to TRBJ2-2; 7 bases are shared with TRBD2. CDR3 length: 14 amino acids. The V and J ends lost 2 bases and 4 bases, in that order; junction bases with no gene match: 1. CDR1 MRHNA and CDR2 SNTAGT come from the germline V gene. The CDR3 coding sequence is TGTGCCAGCAGTGACGGCGGGAGCACCGGGGAGCTGTTTTTT. Translating it yields CASSDGGSTGELFF.

The rearrangement links TRBV2 to TRBJ1-1; D remains ambiguous. The CDR3 runs 15 residues. V gave up 8 bases and J gave up 2 bases, with 18 bases separating them. Germline values: CDR1 SNHLY, CDR2 FYNNEI. The CDR3 coding sequence is TGTGCCAGCCGACATCCCCAATGGATTAACACTGAAGCTTTCTTT. This sequence encodes CASRHPQWINTEAFF.

This clone appeared once. This sequence joins TRBV30 and TRBJ1-2; D is ambiguous. The CDR3 is 10 residues long. V dropped 6 bases and J dropped 4 bases, with 6 bases sitting between them. Looked up from germline, CDR1 is GTSNPN and CDR2 is SVGIG (reference sequence). CDR3 amino acids: CACGSYGYTF. For the CDR3, the DNA is TGTGCCTGTGGGAGCTATGGCTACACCTTC.